Given below is one T cell receptor (beta chain) in context. Sequenced by immunoSEQ multiplex PCR; TCRdb stores in-frame clones only, minus some. The sample carries some 200,000 clones, roughly 88% recorded once. These data originate in a study of blood T cell repertoires in COVID-19. Study-wide background: Nucleic acid was either cDNA or gDNA, and it came from T cells, B-cell-depleted T cells, or PBMCs.

The CDR3 sequence is 20 residues long. The V and J genes are TRBV21-1 and TRBJ2-5; the table's D gene call, TRBD1, was not cross checked with the DNA. TRBV21-1 is assigned pseudogene status. The TCR was taken from a man aged 18 to 29 with active or convalescent COVID-19. Material: peripheral blood. CDR3 coding DNA: TGTGCCAGCAGCAGTCTTTACCGGGACAGGGCTTTTCCCCGCAAAGAGACCCAGTACTTC. It yields the protein CASSSLYRDRAFPRKETQYF.